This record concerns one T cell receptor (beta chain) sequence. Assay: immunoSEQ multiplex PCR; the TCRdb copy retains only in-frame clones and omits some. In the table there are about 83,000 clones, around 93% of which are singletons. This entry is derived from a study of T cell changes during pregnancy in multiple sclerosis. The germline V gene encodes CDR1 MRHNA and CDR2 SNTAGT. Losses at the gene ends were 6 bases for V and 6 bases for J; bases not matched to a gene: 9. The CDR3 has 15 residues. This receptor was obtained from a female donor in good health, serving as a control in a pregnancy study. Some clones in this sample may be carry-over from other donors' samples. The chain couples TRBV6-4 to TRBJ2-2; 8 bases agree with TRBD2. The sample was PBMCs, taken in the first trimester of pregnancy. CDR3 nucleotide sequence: TGTGCCAGCAGGCAAGCGGGAGAGGTTCCCGGGGAGCTGTTTTTT. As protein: CASRQAGEVPGELFF.